This TCR beta chain appears in the sequencing data of a study of T cells in localized non-small cell lung cancer. Looked up from germline, CDR1 is SGDLS and CDR2 is YYNGEE. Trimming at V came to 0 bases and at J to 4 bases, leaving 3 bases not matched to a gene. This CDR3 is built from 14 residues. About this clone itself: Its antigen is as yet unknown.

Study-wide results and limits: Longer overall survival accompanied higher blood T cell density. Within adjacent lung there appeared a median about 54 of the top 100 tumor clones.

Data came from immunoSEQ multiplex PCR; TCRdb stores just in-frame clones and leaves some out. The sample yields over 30,000 clones, about 81% seen once. The J gene is TRBJ1-2, the V gene TRBV9, with 7 bases matching TRBD1. The sequence was obtained from a male donor at least 60 years old with stage II squamous cell lung carcinoma. The sequencing here drew on peripheral blood, taken before any cancer treatment. The CDR3 DNA sequence: TGTGCCAGCAGCGTAGGTTCAGGGGGCTATGGCTACACCTTC. Its translation: CASSVGSGGYGYTF.